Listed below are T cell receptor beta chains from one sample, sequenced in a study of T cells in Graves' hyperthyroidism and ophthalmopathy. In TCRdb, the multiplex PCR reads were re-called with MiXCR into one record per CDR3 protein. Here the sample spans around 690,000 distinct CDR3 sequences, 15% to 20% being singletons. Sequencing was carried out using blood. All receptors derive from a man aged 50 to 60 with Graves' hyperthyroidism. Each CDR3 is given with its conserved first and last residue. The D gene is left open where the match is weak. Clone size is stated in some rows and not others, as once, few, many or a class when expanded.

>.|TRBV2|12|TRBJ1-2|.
CASSDNHYGYTF
TGTGCCAGCAGTGACAACCACTATGGCTACACCTTC
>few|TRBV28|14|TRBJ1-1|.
CASVGTVVWSEAFF
TGTGCCAGCGTCGGGACTGTCGTATGGAGTGAAGCTTTCTTT
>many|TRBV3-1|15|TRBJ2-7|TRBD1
CASSQLRDRPYEQYF
TGTGCCAGCAGCCAACTTAGGGACAGGCCCTACGAGCAGTACTTC
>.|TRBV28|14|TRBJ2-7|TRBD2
CASRRTSGFYEQYF
TGTGCCAGCAGGCGGACTAGCGGCTTCTACGAGCAGTACTTC
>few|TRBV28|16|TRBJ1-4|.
CASTLTSGGNEGRLFF
TGTGCCAGCACCCTAACCAGCGGGGGTAATGAAGGTAGACTGTTTTTT
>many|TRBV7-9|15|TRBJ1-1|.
CASSLVDLLNTEAFF
TGTGCCAGCAGCTTAGTCGATTTATTGAACACAGAAGCTTTCTTT
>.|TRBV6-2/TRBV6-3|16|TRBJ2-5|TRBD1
CASSKQGDRLQETQYF
TGTGCCAGCAGTAAACAGGGGGATAGGCTACAAGAGACCCAGTACTTC
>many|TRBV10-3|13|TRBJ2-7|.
CAISAGGTDEQYF
TGTGCCATCAGTGCGGGCGGGACCGACGAGCAGTACTTC
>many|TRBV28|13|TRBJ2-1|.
CASSLYPGNEQFF
TGTGCCAGCAGTTTATACCCGGGGAATGAGCAGTTCTTC
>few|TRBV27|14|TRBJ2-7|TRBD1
CASSLQGVIYEQYF
TGTGCCAGCAGTTTACAGGGGGTGATCTACGAGCAGTACTTC
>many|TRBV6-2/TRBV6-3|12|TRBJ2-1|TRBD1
CATHRGNNEQFF
TGTGCCACGCACAGGGGGAACAATGAGCAGTTCTTC
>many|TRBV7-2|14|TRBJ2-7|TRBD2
CASSFSSGSFEQYF
TGTGCCAGCAGCTTCTCTAGCGGGAGTTTCGAGCAGTACTTC
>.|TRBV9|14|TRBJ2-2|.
CASSVYPDTGELFF
TGTGCCAGCAGCGTATATCCAGACACCGGGGAGCTGTTTTTT
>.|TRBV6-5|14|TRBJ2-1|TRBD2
CASSSTSGHNEQFF
TGTGCCAGCAGTTCGACTAGCGGGCACAATGAGCAGTTCTTC
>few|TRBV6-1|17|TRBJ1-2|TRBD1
CASRFRDRVTRIDGYTF
TGTGCCAGCAGATTCCGGGACAGGGTCACCCGGATCGATGGCTACACCTTC
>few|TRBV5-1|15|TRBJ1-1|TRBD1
CASSALATGGTEAFF
TGCGCCAGCAGCGCCTTGGCCACAGGGGGCACTGAAGCTTTCTTT
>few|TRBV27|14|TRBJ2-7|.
CASRDSSQIYEQYF
TGTGCCAGCCGAGACAGTAGCCAGATCTACGAGCAGTACTTC
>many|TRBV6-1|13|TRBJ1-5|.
CASRRTVNQPQHF
TGTGCCAGCAGAAGGACAGTGAATCAGCCCCAGCATTTT
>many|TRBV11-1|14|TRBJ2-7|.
CASSLVGLAYEQYF
TGTGCCAGCAGCTTAGTGGGACTCGCCTACGAGCAGTACTTC
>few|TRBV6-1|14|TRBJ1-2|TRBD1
CASSKLRGYYGYTF
TGTGCCAGCAGTAAACTCAGGGGGTATTATGGCTACACCTTC
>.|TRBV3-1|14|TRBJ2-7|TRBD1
CASSQLTGSYEQYF
TGTGCCAGCAGCCAGTTGACAGGGTCCTACGAGCAGTACTTC
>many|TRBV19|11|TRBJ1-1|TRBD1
CASNTGGEAFF
TGTGCCAGTAATACAGGGGGAGAAGCTTTCTTT
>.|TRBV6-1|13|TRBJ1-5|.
CASSRQVDQPQHF
TGTGCCAGCAGTAGACAGGTGGATCAGCCCCAGCATTTT
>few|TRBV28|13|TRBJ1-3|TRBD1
CASSSGQGDTIYF
TGTGCCAGCAGTTCTGGACAGGGGGACACCATATATTTT
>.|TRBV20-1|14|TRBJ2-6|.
CSARDFSGANVLTF
TGCAGTGCTAGGGATTTCTCTGGGGCCAACGTCCTGACTTTC
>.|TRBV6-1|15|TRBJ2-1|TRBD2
CASSLPGGRVNEQFF
TGTGCCAGCAGCCTACCCGGGGGGAGGGTCAATGAGCAGTTCTTC
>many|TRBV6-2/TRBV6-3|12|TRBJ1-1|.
CASSYVGTEAFF
TGTGCCAGCAGTTACGTTGGCACTGAAGCTTTCTTT
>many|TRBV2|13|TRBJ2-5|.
CASSDPGLETQYF
TGTGCCAGCAGTGATCCGGGTCTCGAGACCCAGTACTTC
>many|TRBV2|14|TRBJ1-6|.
CASRQGTYNSPLHF
TGTGCCAGCAGGCAGGGTACCTATAATTCACCCCTCCACTTT
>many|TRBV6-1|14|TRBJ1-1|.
CASSERGMNTEAFF
TGTGCCAGCAGTGAACGGGGTATGAACACTGAAGCTTTCTTT
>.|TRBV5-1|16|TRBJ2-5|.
CASSLMPGREQETQYF
TGCGCCAGCAGCCTGATGCCGGGACGGGAACAAGAGACCCAGTACTTC